These 13 T cell receptor beta chains came from one sample sequenced in a study of T-cell reconstitution after alpha-beta-depleted transplantation in children. Researchers prepared the TCRbeta library using unique molecular identifiers, the study reports. TCRdb redid the calling of the PCR reads with MiXCR, one entry per CDR3 protein. The table has 600,000 to 800,000 distinct CDR3 sequences, over 10% seen once. The sample consisted of PBMCs, taken before TCRalphabeta/CD19-depleted stem cell transplant. The receptor source for this set is a girl aged 2 to 9 with congenital amegakaryocytic thrombocytopenia, due to receive a stem cell transplant.

The gene calls are TRBV12-3 or TRBV12-4 and TRBJ2-3; weak D call: TRBD1 (6 bases). V lost 6 bases to trimming and J lost 3 bases, with 16 bases between them. The CDR3 runs to 15 residues. CDR3 amino acids: CASSPTRDRTDTQYF. CDR3 nucleotides: TGTGCCAGCAGCCCCACAAGAGACAGGACAGATACGCAGTATTTT.

Ten or more counts support this clonotype. J is TRBJ2-1 and V is TRBV20-1, with 13 nucleotides matching TRBD2. There are 15 residues in the CDR3. With V trimmed by 6 bases and J by 7 bases, 9 bases remained unmatched. Germline V gene lookup returns CDR1 DFQATT and CDR2 SNEGSKA (reference sequence). Here the CDR3 DNA reads TGCAGTGCCATCCGGACTAGCGGGAGTCTAAATGAGCAGTTCTTC. This codes for CSAIRTSGSLNEQFF.

This clonotype appeared a few times. V is TRBV5-1 and J is TRBJ2-1; D perhaps matches TRBD2 (5 bases). The CDR3 is made up of 14 amino acids. Trimming shortened V by 3 bases and J by 5 bases, and 12 bases separated the two germline ends. Germline CDR1 SGHRS, CDR2 YFSETQ. The CDR3 reads CASSSQSGNNEQFF. The CDR3 region has the DNA TGCGCCAGCAGCTCCCAGAGCGGAAACAATGAGCAGTTCTTC.

This chain connects TRBV30 to TRBJ2-2; TRBD2 might be the D (5 bases). This CDR3 is built from 14 residues. Germline CDR1 and CDR2: GTSNPN and SVGIG (reference sequence). With 4 bases removed from V and 3 bases from J, the gap between germline ends came to 12 bases. The chain's CDR3 is CAWNFHGDTGELFF. In DNA, the CDR3 is TGTGCCTGGAACTTCCACGGGGACACCGGGGAGCTGTTTTTT.

This clonotype was recorded at least ten times. CDR3 nucleotides: TGCAGTGCTAGAGTCGTGGCGCCAGGCTACGAGCAGTACTTC. Translated, it gives CSARVVAPGYEQYF. The J gene is TRBJ2-7, the V gene TRBV20-1, with D hard to call. Germline loops: CDR1 DFQATT, CDR2 SNEGSKA (reference sequence). The CDR3 totals 14 residues. V was cut by 1 base and J by 3 bases, with 13 bases left in between.

This clonotype was counted between two and nine times. The V call is TRBV11-2, the J call TRBJ2-5, with 9 bases matching TRBD1. Germline lookup yields CDR1 SGHAT and CDR2 FQNNGV. V lost 5 bases and J lost 5; bases outside the gene matches: 9. This CDR3 contains 15 residues. CDR3 DNA: TGTGCCAGCAGCAACCACGGGACAGGGTGGGAGACCCAGTACTTC. Translated: CASSNHGTGWETQYF.

At least ten counts were recorded for this clonotype. V and J are TRBV20-1 and TRBJ2-7, with 10 bases fitting TRBD1. The CDR3 length is 12 residues. The J segment lost 5 bases and the V segment lost 3 bases, leaving 1 base of the junction unmatched. The germline V gene encodes CDR1 DFQATT and CDR2 SNEGSKA (reference sequence). The CDR3 DNA follows: TGCAGTGCTAGGACAGGGGGCCACGAGCAGTACTTC. Residues: CSARTGGHEQYF.

At least ten counts were recorded for this clonotype. The rearrangement joins TRBV20-1 to TRBJ2-5, with D unclear. The CDR3 is 12 residues long. Germline CDR1 DFQATT, CDR2 SNEGSKA (reference sequence). Between the trimmed V and J ends, which lost 1 base and 2 bases, there was a span of 5 bases. The CDR3 coding sequence is TGCAGTGCTAGAGGAGATCAAGAGACCCAGTACTTC. Translated, it gives CSARGDQETQYF.

V usage is TRBV11-1 and J usage is TRBJ2-7; TRBD2 agrees at 8 bases. V lost 6 bases, J lost 4 bases, and 8 bases stayed unmatched. The CDR3 runs to 14 residues. Germline lookup yields CDR1 SGHAT and CDR2 FQDESV (reference sequence). CDR3 nucleotide sequence: TGTGCCAGCAGTGGTCGGGAGGGCGGATACGAGCAGTACTTC. It is translated as CASSGREGGYEQYF.

This clonotype was observed a handful of times. This chain uses TRBV5-1 with TRBJ2-1, with TRBD2 identical over 10 bases. Germline V gene data show CDR1 as SGHRS and CDR2 as YFSETQ. The CDR3 has 17 residues. J gave up 2 bases and V 3 bases, and 8 bases lay outside the gene matches. CDR3: CASSWSKTSGTYNEQFF. CDR3 in DNA: TGCGCCAGCAGCTGGTCTAAAACTAGCGGGACCTACAATGAGCAGTTCTTC.

This clonotype has at least ten counts. The rearrangement joins TRBV6-1 to TRBJ2-3; 13 bases match TRBD2. The junction had 9 bases not matched to a gene; V was cut back by 5 bases and J by 7 bases. This CDR3 is built from 16 residues. The germline V gene has CDR1 MNHNS and CDR2 SASEGT. This CDR3 reads CASSPRTSGSGNTQYF. DNA for the CDR3: TGTGCCAGCAGTCCTAGGACTAGCGGGAGTGGAAATACGCAGTATTTT.

In its sample, this clonotype was seen a few times. This chain joins TRBV27 and TRBJ2-4; D is unclear. The V and J ends lost 5 bases and 0 bases respectively, with 14 bases between them. The length of the CDR3 is 16 residues. Germline V lookup: CDR1 MNHEY, CDR2 SMNVEV (reference sequence). This CDR3 is CASSARANLAKNIQYF. The CDR3 DNA follows: TGTGCCAGCAGTGCCAGAGCGAACCTAGCCAAAAACATTCAGTACTTC.

In this sample, this clonotype turned up many times. The rearrangement links TRBV20-1 to TRBJ1-3; 7 nucleotides match TRBD1. J lost 0 bases, V lost 5 bases, and 7 bases had no gene match. This CDR3 contains 15 residues. Germline-derived CDR1 and CDR2 are DFQATT and SNEGSKA (reference sequence). Written as DNA, the CDR3 is TGCAGTGCTCCTGACAGGGCTAACTCTGGAAACACCATATATTTT. As protein: CSAPDRANSGNTIYF.